This passage covers 28 T cell receptor beta chains from one sample sequenced in a study of metastatic and nonmetastatic thyroid tumors. Using MiXCR, TCRdb reanalyzed the PCR reads. The sample includes roughly 25,000 clones, 20% to 25% of them seen just once. Ahead of thyroid surgery, no patient had received treatment of any kind. The sequenced material came from blood. The receptor set was obtained from a male donor with papillary thyroid cancer or a benign thyroid nodule (not recorded which). Some clones in this sample may be carry-over from other donors' samples.

Worth noting for this clone: One junction end disagrees with the germline gene, perhaps due to a read error. This rearrangement joins TRBV5-1 to TRBJ2-7; TRBD2 matches at 7 bases. This CDR3 is 13 amino acids long. Germline assignment: CDR1 SGHRS and CDR2 YFSETQ. The CDR3 bases are TGCGCCAGGAGCTTCGGGGGGAGCTACGAGCAGTACTTC. Encoded protein: CARSFGGSYEQYF.

By share, this clone counts as medium-sized (0.01 to 0.1%). This chain uses TRBV19 with TRBJ1-1; D not resolved. This CDR3 is built from 12 residues. V was pared by 4 bases and J by 11 bases, with 14 bases between. Germline V lookup: CDR1 LNHDA, CDR2 SQIVND (reference sequence). The CDR3: CASSNDRGSAFF. CDR3 in DNA: TGTGCCAGTAGTAATGACCGGGGATCCGCTTTCTTT.

Comments on this clone: A much larger clone is a single base away; this may be a read error. The same CDR3 can be traced to other DNA sequences in this sample. The rearrangement uses TRBV7-6 and TRBJ2-5, with D possibly being TRBD2 (6 bases). Germline V CDR1 and CDR2: SGHVS, FNYEAQ. The CDR3 sequence is 15 residues long. Trimming pared 5 bases from V and 9 bases from J, leaving 22 bases between. CDR3 sequence reads: CASSRTHLGTGAQYF. In DNA form, the CDR3 reads TGTGCCAGCAGCCGAACACACCTTGGGACGGGGGCCCAGTACTTC.

This clone was observed many times. One base away lies a much larger clone, so this may be a sequencing read error. The DNA is omitted, as the CDR3 cannot be located on it reliably, and the CDR3 follows TCRdb's listing. This CDR3 is CARWGQGTYERYF. This chain links TRBV10-1 with TRBJ2-7; the table's D call of TRBD1 was not tested on the DNA. Germline lookup yields CDR1 WNHNN and CDR2 SYGVQD (reference sequence). The CDR3 length equals 13 residues, ends included.

By sample fraction, this clone is medium-sized. The rearrangement uses TRBV6-1 and TRBJ1-1, with a tentative D call TRBD1 (6 bases). This CDR3 spans 15 amino acids. The V and J ends lost 5 bases and 1 base respectively, with 14 bases between them. The germline gives CDR1 MNHNS, CDR2 SASEGT. The CDR3 protein is CASSKTQGTNTEAFF. The CDR3 bases are TGTGCCAGCAGTAAGACACAGGGAACGAACACTGAAGCTTTCTTT.

This clone was counted ten times or more. V usage is TRBV28 and J usage is TRBJ1-1; D is perhaps TRBD1 (5 bases). The CDR3 consists of 14 residues. V was clipped by 6 bases and J by 1 base, with 12 bases between them. Germline V gene data show CDR1 as MDHEN and CDR2 as SYDVKM. For the CDR3, the DNA is TGTGCCAGCAGCCGGGGGGGTAGGAACACTGAAGCTTTCTTT. Translating it yields CASSRGGRNTEAFF.

Ten or more counts support this clone. The chain links TRBV14 to TRBJ1-4; D unclear. The CDR3 totals 12 residues. V lost 4 bases and J lost 8, with 8 bases in between. Germline loops: CDR1 SGHDN, CDR2 FVKESK. CDR3 region: CASSRRPEKLFF. The DNA for the CDR3 is TGTGCCAGCAGCCGCCGACCAGAAAAACTGTTTTTT. Supplemented by reference TRBV14 and TRBJ1-4, the full variable domain reads EAGVTQFPSHSVIEKGQTVTLRCDPISGHDNLYWYRRVMGKEIKFLLHFVKESKQDESGMPNNRFLAERTGGTYSTLKVQPAELEDSGVYFCASSRRPEKLFFGSGTQLSVL.

Worth noting for this clone: The conserved phenylalanine or tryptophan is not found at the CDR3 terminus, so this likely reflects a read error. This sequence joins TRBV6-1 and TRBJ2-2; 8 bases are a match to TRBD2. The trim removed 3 bases at V and 10 bases at J, leaving 13 bases unmatched. From germline, CDR1 is MNHNS and CDR2 SASEGT. This CDR3 comprises 16 residues. CDR3 region: CASSDASGGQGAELFC. DNA for the CDR3: TGTGCCAGCAGTGACGCGTCGGGGGGGCAGGGAGCGGAGCTGTTTTGT.

Many counts were recorded for this clone. V and J are TRBV24-1 and TRBJ2-5; 12 nucleotides line up with TRBD2. This CDR3 is 15 amino acids long. Germline values: CDR1 KGHDR, CDR2 SFDVKD. The junction had 5 bases not matched to a gene; V was cut back by 7 bases and J by 3 bases. As DNA, the CDR3 is TGTGCCACCAGGGCATCTAGCGGGAGGGAAGAGACCCAGTACTTC. Its translation: CATRASSGREETQYF.

This clone was counted at least ten times. The junction differs from germline at one of its ends, possibly a read error. V is TRBV2 and J is TRBJ1-1; D not resolved. The length of the CDR3 is 12 residues. The germline gives CDR1 SNHLY, CDR2 FYNNEI. In DNA form, the CDR3 reads TGTGCCAGCACCCCCCAAGGCCAATATGGAATATTT. This gives the protein CASTPQGQYGIF.

This clone was observed a few times. A read error may explain this, as a much larger clone is one base away. The sample has other DNA sequences that encode this CDR3 too. The chain uses TRBV9 and TRBJ1-5; D is ambiguous. Germline assignment: CDR1 SGDLS and CDR2 YYNGEE. The CDR3 runs 13 residues. CDR3 sequence: CASSAHSNQPQHF. For the CDR3, the DNA is TGCGCCAGCAGCGCCCATAGCAATCAGCCCCAGCATTTT.

This clone was detected ten times or more. A much larger clone sits a single nucleotide away, making a read error possible. Different DNA sequences within this sample yield the same CDR3. The rearrangement links TRBV27 to TRBJ1-1; TRBD1 might be the D (6 bases). V gave up 8 bases and J gave up 0 bases, with 16 bases separating them. The CDR3 extends over 15 amino acids. Germline V gene data show CDR1 as MNHEY and CDR2 as SMNVEV (reference sequence). The CDR3 reads CASRKLDRLNTEAFF. DNA for the CDR3: TGTGCCAGCCGGAAACTGGACAGATTGAACACTGAAGCTTTCTTT.

As regards this clone: One end of the junction is discordant with germline, which a read error may explain. The V call is TRBV2, the J call TRBJ1-3; D unclear. CDR3 length equals 17 residues. The germline CDR1 and CDR2 sequences are SNHLY and FYNNEI. The CDR3 here is CASSLFFGAGGRNTIDF. The CDR3 DNA reads TGTGCCAGCAGTCTTTTCTTTGGCGCGGGAGGTCGAAACACCATAGATTTT.

This clone is medium-sized within its sample. The chain recombines TRBV3-1 with TRBJ1-2; D is undetermined. V lost 0 bases to trimming and J lost 7 bases, with 6 bases between them. The CDR3 has 12 residues. The V gene's germline CDR1 is LGHDT and CDR2 YNNKEL (reference sequence). For the CDR3, the DNA is TGTGCCAGCAGCCAAGACCCCGGTGGCTACACCTTC. This sequence encodes CASSQDPGGYTF.

This clone has a count of ten or more. The rearrangement links TRBV28 to TRBJ1-1, with 8 bases lining up with TRBD1. The V and J ends lost 7 bases and 1 base, in that order; junction bases with no gene match: 8. Germline-derived CDR1 and CDR2 are MDHEN and SYDVKM. The CDR3 is made up of 15 amino acids. The CDR3 DNA reads TGTGCCAGCATCCCCAGGGGGCTAGAGAACACTGAAGCTTTCTTT. It encodes CASIPRGLENTEAFF.

The rearrangement uses TRBV7-9 and TRBJ1-4; the D gene is possibly TRBD1 (5 bases). Trimming took 6 bases from V and 7 from J, leaving 21 bases between them. This CDR3 region has 16 residues. CDR1 is SEHNR and CDR2 is FQNEAQ in the germline V gene (reference sequence). The CDR3 bases are TGTGCCAGCAGTGTACCTCCGGAGACAGTGTTTGAAAAACTGTTTTTT. Amino acids: CASSVPPETVFEKLFF.

This clone was found many times. This chain connects TRBV7-9 to TRBJ2-1; 8 bases line up with TRBD2. Germline V gene data show CDR1 as SEHNR and CDR2 as FQNEAQ (reference sequence). V dropped 7 bases and J dropped 4; count of bases not matched to a gene: 9. The CDR3 loop spans 15 amino acids. In DNA, the CDR3 is TGTGCCAGCACCTCCGGCGGGGGGCCGTACAATGAGCAGTTCTTC. It yields the protein CASTSGGGPYNEQFF.

This clone was seen repeatedly, ten times or more. The CDR3: CASSHSGEGNQPQHF. The CDR3 DNA follows: TGTGCCAGCAGCCACTCGGGGGAAGGCAATCAGCCCCAGCATTTT. This chain links TRBV6-1 with TRBJ1-5, with a tentative D call TRBD1 (5 bases). The CDR3 is 15 residues long. Trimming cost V 6 bases and J 2 bases, with 14 bases left between them. Germline V gives CDR1 MNHNS, CDR2 SASEGT.

Remarks on this clone: This CDR3 is missing its conserved last phenylalanine or tryptophan, likely due to a read error. Because the CDR3's place on the DNA is in doubt, the DNA is left out and the CDR3 is given as listed by TCRdb. V is TRBV30 and J is TRBJ1-4; TRBD1 is the table's D call and was not checked against the DNA. The CDR3 has 13 amino acids, counting both end residues. Per germline, CDR1 GTSNPN and CDR2 SVGIG (reference sequence). CDR3 residues: CAWSATGRSGRFL.

In this sample, this clone turned up many times. In DNA form, the CDR3 reads TGTGCCAGCAGTGAGGACAGGGACCCCTACAATGAGCAGTTCTTC. This gives the protein CASSEDRDPYNEQFF. The chain is built from TRBV6-2 or TRBV6-3 and TRBJ2-1; 8 nucleotides align to TRBD1. The CDR3 spans 15 residues. J lost 2 bases, V lost 5 bases, and 5 bases had no gene match. Germline V lookup: CDR1 MNHEY, CDR2 SVGEGT.

This clone was seen many times. The rearrangement links TRBV7-3 to TRBJ2-2; D gene ambiguous. Germline-derived CDR1 and CDR2 are SGHTA and FQGTGA. The CDR3 spans 17 residues. V lost 1 base and J lost 3, with 15 bases in between. The chain's CDR3 is CASSLRNSGLDTGELFF. In nucleotides, the CDR3 is TGTGCCAGCAGCTTAAGGAACTCAGGTCTTGACACCGGGGAGCTGTTTTTT.

Note on this clone: At one end, the junction sequence differs from germline, possibly due to a read error. This sequence joins TRBV19 and TRBJ2-1; TRBD1 might be the D (6 bases). Germline CDR1 is LNHDA and CDR2 is SQIVND (reference sequence). The CDR3 covers 18 residues. The chain's CDR3 is CVSSIGSGHLSSYNDQFF. In nucleotides, the CDR3 is TGTGTCAGTAGTATAGGATCGGGACACTTGAGCTCCTACAATGATCAGTTCTTC.

In its sample, this clone was seen many times. The chain links TRBV20-1 to TRBJ2-1; the match to TRBD2 covers 12 bases. The germline CDR1 and CDR2 sequences are DFQATT and SNEGSKA (reference sequence). J lost 4 bases, V lost 6 bases, and 4 bases had no gene match. This CDR3 contains 14 residues. The CDR3 coding sequence is TGCAGTGCCAGACTAGCGGGGGAGTACAATGAGCAGTTCTTC. This encodes CSARLAGEYNEQFF.

V usage is TRBV20-1 and J usage is TRBJ1-6, with D perhaps matching TRBD1 (6 bases). This CDR3 comprises 16 residues. V lost 1 base and J 5 bases, leaving 15 bases between the germline ends. Looked up from germline, CDR1 is DFQATT and CDR2 is SNEGSKA (reference sequence). CDR3 amino acids: CSARAQDRTNNSPLHF. CDR3 bases: TGCAGTGCTAGAGCCCAGGACAGAACGAATAATTCACCCCTCCACTTT.

This clone has only a few counts. The conserved closing phenylalanine or tryptophan is absent in this CDR3, likely reflecting a read error. The chain combines TRBV6-2 or TRBV6-3 with TRBJ2-3; 7 bases line up with TRBD2. The germline V gene encodes CDR1 MNHEY and CDR2 SVGEGT. The CDR3 is 14 amino acids. The CDR3 region has the DNA TGTGCCAGCACACAGGAGCGGGGCACAGAAACGCAGTATTGT. It encodes CASTQERGTETQYC.

In this sample, this clone turned up many times. This chain links TRBV12-3 or TRBV12-4 with TRBJ1-2, with 7 nucleotides matching TRBD1. J was trimmed by 7 bases and V by 6 bases; bases with no gene match: 5. This CDR3 has 12 residues. CDR3 loop: CASSQYRGGYTF. DNA of the CDR3: TGTGCCAGCAGCCAGTACAGGGGTGGCTACACCTTC.

J is TRBJ2-3 and V is TRBV5-1; 7 bases match TRBD1. Germline V gene sequence: CDR1 SGHRS, CDR2 YFSETQ. The J segment lost 5 bases and the V segment lost 0 bases, leaving 12 bases of the junction unmatched. The CDR3 length is 17 residues. The CDR3 DNA sequence: TGCGCCAGCAGCTTGGGGTCTACAGGGGCCCCACTAGATACGCAGTATTTT. As protein: CASSLGSTGAPLDTQYF.

This clone showed up many times. This may be a read error, as it is one base from a much larger clone. The V and J genes are TRBV5-1 and TRBJ2-3; 7 bases agree with TRBD2. Germline loops: CDR1 SGHRS, CDR2 YFSETQ. This CDR3 has 16 amino acids. CDR3 nucleotide sequence: TGCGCCAGCGGCTTGGTCGGGGGGAGGGCCGGAGATACGCAGTATTTT. Translating gives CASGLVGGRAGDTQYF.